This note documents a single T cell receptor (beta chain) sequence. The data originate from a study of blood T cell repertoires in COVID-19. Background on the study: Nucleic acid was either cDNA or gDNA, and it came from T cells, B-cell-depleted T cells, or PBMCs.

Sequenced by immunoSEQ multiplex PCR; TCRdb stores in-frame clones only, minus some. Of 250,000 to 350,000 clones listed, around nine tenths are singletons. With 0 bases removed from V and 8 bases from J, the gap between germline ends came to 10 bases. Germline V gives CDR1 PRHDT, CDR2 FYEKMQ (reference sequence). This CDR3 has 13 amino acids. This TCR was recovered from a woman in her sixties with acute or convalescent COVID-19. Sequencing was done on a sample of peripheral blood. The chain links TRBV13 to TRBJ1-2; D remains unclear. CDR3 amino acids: CASSLGPAGGYTF. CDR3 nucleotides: TGTGCCAGCAGCTTAGGCCCCGCGGGGGGCTACACCTTC.